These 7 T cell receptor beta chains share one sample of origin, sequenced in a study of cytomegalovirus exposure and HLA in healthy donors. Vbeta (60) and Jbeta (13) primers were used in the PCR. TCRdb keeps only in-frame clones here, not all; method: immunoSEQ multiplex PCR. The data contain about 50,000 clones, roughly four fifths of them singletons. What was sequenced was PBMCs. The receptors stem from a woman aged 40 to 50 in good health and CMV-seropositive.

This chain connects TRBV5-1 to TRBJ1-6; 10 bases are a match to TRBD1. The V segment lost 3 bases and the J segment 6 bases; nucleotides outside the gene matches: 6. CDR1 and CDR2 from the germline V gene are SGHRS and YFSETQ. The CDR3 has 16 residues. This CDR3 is CASSSRDRGGNSPLHF. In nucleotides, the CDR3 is TGCGCCAGCAGCTCCCGGGACAGGGGTGGTAATTCACCCCTCCACTTT.

The chain's CDR3 is CASSQTGVGYGYTF. Here the CDR3 DNA reads TGTGCCAGCAGCCAGACAGGGGTTGGTTATGGCTACACCTTC. The chain employs TRBV5-4 and TRBJ1-2; 8 positions agree with TRBD1. The germline V gene encodes CDR1 SGHNT and CDR2 YYREEE (reference sequence). The CDR3 spans 14 residues. The V and J ends lost 4 bases and 5 bases, in that order; junction bases with no gene match: 7.

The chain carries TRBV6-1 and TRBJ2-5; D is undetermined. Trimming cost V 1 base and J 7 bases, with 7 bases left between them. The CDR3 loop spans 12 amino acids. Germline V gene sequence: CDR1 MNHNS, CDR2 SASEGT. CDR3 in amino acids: CASSEDVGTQYF. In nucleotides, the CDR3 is TGTGCCAGCAGTGAAGATGTCGGGACCCAGTACTTC.

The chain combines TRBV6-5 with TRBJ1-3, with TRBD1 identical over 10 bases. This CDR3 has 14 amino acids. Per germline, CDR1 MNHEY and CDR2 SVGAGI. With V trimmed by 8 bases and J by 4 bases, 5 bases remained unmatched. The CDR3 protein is CASPGQGLGNTIYF. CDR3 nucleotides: TGTGCCAGCCCGGGACAGGGGTTGGGAAACACCATATATTTT.

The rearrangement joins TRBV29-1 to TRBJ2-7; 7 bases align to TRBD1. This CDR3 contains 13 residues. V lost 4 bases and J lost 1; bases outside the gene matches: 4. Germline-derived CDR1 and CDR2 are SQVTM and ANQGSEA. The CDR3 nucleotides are TGCAGCGTTGCTCAGGGGGTATCCTACGAGCAGTACTTC. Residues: CSVAQGVSYEQYF.

CDR3 sequence reads: CASSPTWTDSPLHF. CDR3 in DNA: TGTGCCAGCAGCCCAACCTGGACAGATTCACCCCTCCACTTT. The chain employs TRBV7-8 and TRBJ1-6; D possibly corresponds to TRBD1 (6 bases). The V gene lost 5 bases and the J gene lost 8 bases, with 13 bases spanning the gap. The CDR3 length is 14 residues. Germline V gene data show CDR1 as SGHVS and CDR2 as FQNEAQ.

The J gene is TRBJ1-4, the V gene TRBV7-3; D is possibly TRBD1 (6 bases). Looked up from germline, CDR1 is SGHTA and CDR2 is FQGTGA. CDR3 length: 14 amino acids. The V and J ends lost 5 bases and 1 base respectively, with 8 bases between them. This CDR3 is CASSGGGTNEKLFF. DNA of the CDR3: TGTGCCAGCAGCGGGGGCGGAACTAATGAAAAACTGTTTTTT.